This T cell receptor (beta chain) was profiled in a study of neurological immune-mediated disorders. TCRdb fed the 5' RACE reads into MiXCR, producing one record per CDR3 protein. The sample shows 26,000 or so distinct CDR3 sequences, around 21% of them seen only once. Sequenced sample: PBMCs. This receptor was identified in a woman in her fifties or sixties in good health.

For the CDR3, the DNA is TGCAGCGTCTCCGACTTCGGGAGGGCCCTCGGCGGGGAGCTGTTTTTT. Its protein product is CSVSDFGRALGGELFF. The J gene is TRBJ2-2, the V gene TRBV29-1; 8 bases align to TRBD2. The V gene's germline CDR1 is SQVTM and CDR2 ANQGSEA. CDR3 length: 16 residues. With V trimmed by 6 bases and J by 7 bases, 16 bases remained unmatched.